The clone carrying this T cell receptor (beta chain) occurred a few times. The antigen is unknown. This sample was taken from a study of naive and memory T cell subsets. Study-wide findings and caveats: Expression changes during T cell differentiation may affect RNA-based TCR counts.

CD4 T cells were positively selected, then CD8 T cells from the CD4-negative fraction. Cells stained for CD3, CD4, CD8, CD45RA and CD27 were sorted into four subsets. Two oligonucleotides, mixed equimolar, formed the beta constant-region primer covering TRBC1 and TRBC2. One entry per CDR3 protein results from TCRdb running MiXCR on the UMI-ligation and nested PCR reads. The table shows approximately 140,000 distinct CDR3 sequences, with about 17% occurring only once. CDR1 and CDR2 from the germline V gene are MNHEY and SMNVEV (reference sequence). V gave up 2 bases and J gave up 6 bases, with 14 bases separating them. The CDR3 runs 14 residues.

The source of this sequence is a human donor in good health. The chain combines TRBV27 with TRBJ2-7; weak D call: TRBD1 (5 bases). Sample: naive CD4+ T cells from blood. CDR3 bases: TGTGCCAGCAGTTTACAGGGAACGGGTGGCGAGCAGTACTTC. This encodes CASSLQGTGGEQYF.